Below, 9 T cell receptor beta chains from the same sample are listed, as sequenced in a study of T-cell memory formation after mild COVID-19. TCRdb reprocessed the 5' RACE reads via MiXCR and lists one record per CDR3 protein. The repertoire holds some 600,000 distinct CDR3 sequences, with around 16% as singletons. Sequences were obtained from PBMCs or a T cell subset sorted from them (not recorded which). Receptors originate from an adult woman who had mild COVID-19 (a few samples of this study predate the infection). Cell type and time point are not known.

This clonotype has more than one count but fewer than ten. The V and J genes are TRBV5-6 and TRBJ1-1; no clear D. Trimming took 9 bases from V and 8 from J, leaving 14 bases between them. Looked up from germline, CDR1 is SGHDT and CDR2 is YYEEEE. This CDR3 has 11 residues. CDR3 region: CATGVGEEAFF. CDR3 nucleotides: TGTGCCACAGGAGTTGGTGAAGAAGCTTTCTTT.

The chain recombines TRBV29-1 with TRBJ1-2, with 7 bases matching TRBD1. The junction had 4 bases not matched to a gene; V was cut back by 3 bases and J by 3 bases. This CDR3 has 13 amino acids. Germline V lookup: CDR1 SQVTM, CDR2 ANQGSEA. The CDR3 DNA reads TGCAGCGTTGAGGGAGGGGGCGACTATGGCTACACCTTC. Translating it yields CSVEGGGDYGYTF. The variable domain in full, completed from reference TRBV29-1 and TRBJ1-2, reads SAVISQKPSRDICQRGTSLTIQCQVDSQVTMMFWYRQQPGQSLTLIATANQGSEATYESGFVIDKFPISRPNLTFSTLTVSNMSPEDSSIYLCSVEGGGDYGYTFGSGTRLTVV.

This rearrangement joins TRBV5-1 to TRBJ1-5; no firm D call. The CDR3 totals 13 residues. V was pared by 2 bases and J by 7 bases, with 10 bases between. Germline lookup yields CDR1 SGHRS and CDR2 YFSETQ. In DNA, the CDR3 is TGCGCCAGCAGCTTTACAGTTAAGCAGCCCCAGCATTTT. This encodes CASSFTVKQPQHF.

V is TRBV11-2 and J is TRBJ2-5, with 14 bases lining up with TRBD2. Looked up from germline, CDR1 is SGHAT and CDR2 is FQNNGV. CDR3 size: 15 residues. The V gene end was trimmed by 4 bases and the J gene end by 6 bases; junction bases not matched to a gene: 4. The CDR3 sequence is CASSWGTSGGKTQYF. CDR3 nucleotides: TGTGCCAGCAGCTGGGGGACTAGCGGGGGAAAGACCCAGTACTTC. Together with reference TRBV11-2 and TRBJ2-5, the CDR3 gives the full variable domain: EAGVAQSPRYKIIEKRQSVAFWCNPISGHATLYWYQQILGQGPKLLIQFQNNGVVDDSQLPKDRFSAERLKGVDSTLKIQPAKLEDSAVYLCASSWGTSGGKTQYFGPGTRLLVL.

This clonotype was seen a handful of times. The chain couples TRBV20-1 to TRBJ1-5; 9 bases agree with TRBD1. CDR3 length: 15 amino acids. Trimming at V came to 3 bases and at J to 1 base, leaving 4 bases not matched to a gene. The germline CDR1 and CDR2 sequences are DFQATT and SNEGSKA (reference sequence). CDR3 DNA: TGCAGTGCTAGGGGACAGGGTTTAAGCAATCAGCCCCAGCATTTT. Its protein is CSARGQGLSNQPQHF.

This clonotype was recorded a few times. The chain is built from TRBV5-4 and TRBJ2-1, with 9 bases that match TRBD2. The CDR3 totals 16 residues. The J segment lost 5 bases and the V segment lost 0 bases, leaving 6 bases of the junction unmatched. Per the germline V gene, CDR1 is SGHNT and CDR2 is YYREEE (reference sequence). The CDR3 DNA is TGTGCCAGCAGCTTGGTGGGGACTAGCAAACACAATGAGCAGTTCTTC. Its protein is CASSLVGTSKHNEQFF.

This clonotype was observed a few times. V is TRBV19 and J is TRBJ2-3; the match to TRBD2 covers 11 bases. The CDR3 is made up of 15 amino acids. Germline V lookup: CDR1 LNHDA, CDR2 SQIVND (reference sequence). J gave up 5 bases and V 4 bases, and 5 bases lay outside the gene matches. DNA for the CDR3: TGTGCCAGTAGTACGGGGACTAGCGGTCTAGATACGCAGTATTTT. Its translation is CASSTGTSGLDTQYF.

This clonotype was counted a few times. This chain links TRBV4-1 with TRBJ2-7; D call uncertain. Germline V gives CDR1 MGHRA, CDR2 YSYEKL. This CDR3 is 14 amino acids long. V shed 4 bases and J shed 6 bases, with 16 bases lying between them. The CDR3 spells CASSRSVQDREQYF. Here the CDR3 DNA reads TGCGCCAGCAGCCGAAGTGTCCAGGATCGCGAGCAGTACTTC.

This clonotype was seen only a few times. This chain links TRBV5-1 with TRBJ2-3; TRBD1 or TRBD2 may be the D gene (5 bases each). The germline V gene encodes CDR1 SGHRS and CDR2 YFSETQ. This CDR3 is built from 16 residues. The V end lost 7 bases, the J end lost 0 bases, and 18 bases lay between the germline ends. Here the CDR3 DNA reads TGCGCCAGCGTTCACGGGGCAGGGTATAGCACAGATACGCAGTATTTT. Its protein product is CASVHGAGYSTDTQYF.